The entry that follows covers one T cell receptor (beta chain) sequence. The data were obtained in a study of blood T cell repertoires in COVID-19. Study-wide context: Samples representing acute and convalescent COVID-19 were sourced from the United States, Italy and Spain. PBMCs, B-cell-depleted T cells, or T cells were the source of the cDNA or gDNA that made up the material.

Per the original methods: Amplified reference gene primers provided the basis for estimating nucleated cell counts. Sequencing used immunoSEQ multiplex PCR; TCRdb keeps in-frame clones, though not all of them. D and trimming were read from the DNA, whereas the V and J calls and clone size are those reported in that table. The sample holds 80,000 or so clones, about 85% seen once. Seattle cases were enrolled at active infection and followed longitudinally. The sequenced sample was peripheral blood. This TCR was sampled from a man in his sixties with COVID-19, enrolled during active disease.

CDR3 in DNA: TGTGCCAGCAGCGTCCTAGCGGGGACCGGCGCAGATACGCAGTATTTT. Translating gives CASSVLAGTGADTQYF. The rearrangement joins TRBV7-3 to TRBJ2-3; 9 nucleotides agree with TRBD2. V shed 5 bases and J 4 bases; nucleotides not matched to a gene: 10. The CDR3 covers 16 residues. CDR1 SGHTA and CDR2 FQGTGA come from the germline V gene.